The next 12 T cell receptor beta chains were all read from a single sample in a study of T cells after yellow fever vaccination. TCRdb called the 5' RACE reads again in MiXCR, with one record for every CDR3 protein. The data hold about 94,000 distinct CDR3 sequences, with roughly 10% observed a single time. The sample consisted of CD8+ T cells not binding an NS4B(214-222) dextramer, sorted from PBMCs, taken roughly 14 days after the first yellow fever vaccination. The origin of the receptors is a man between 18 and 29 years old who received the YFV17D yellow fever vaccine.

In DNA, the CDR3 is TGTGCCAGCAGCGTCCTTCGGAACACAGATACGCAGTATTTT. It is translated as CASSVLRNTDTQYF. The chain links TRBV7-9 to TRBJ2-3; D is ambiguous. The length of the CDR3 is 14 residues. Trimming removed 5 bases from V and 2 bases from J, with 11 bases in between. The V gene's germline CDR1 is SEHNR and CDR2 FQNEAQ (reference sequence).

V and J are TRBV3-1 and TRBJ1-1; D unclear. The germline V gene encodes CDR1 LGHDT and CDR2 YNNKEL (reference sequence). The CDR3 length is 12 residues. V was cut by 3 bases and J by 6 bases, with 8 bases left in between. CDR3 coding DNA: TGTGCCAGCAGCCACGATGAGGCTGAAGCTTTCTTT. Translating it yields CASSHDEAEAFF.

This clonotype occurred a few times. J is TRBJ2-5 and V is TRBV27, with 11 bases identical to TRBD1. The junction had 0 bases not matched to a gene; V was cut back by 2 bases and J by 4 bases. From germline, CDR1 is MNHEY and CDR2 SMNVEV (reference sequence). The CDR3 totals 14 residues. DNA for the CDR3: TGTGCCAGCAGTTTAGGGACAGGGGGAGAGACCCAGTACTTC. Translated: CASSLGTGGETQYF.

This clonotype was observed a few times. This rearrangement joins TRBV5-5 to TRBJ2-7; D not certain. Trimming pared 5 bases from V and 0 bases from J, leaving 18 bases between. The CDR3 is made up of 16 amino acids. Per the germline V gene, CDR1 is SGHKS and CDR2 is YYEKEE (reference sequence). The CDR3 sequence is CASSSTTAISSYEQYF. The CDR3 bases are TGTGCCAGCAGTTCAACCACAGCGATAAGCTCCTACGAGCAGTACTTC.

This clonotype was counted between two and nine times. Written as DNA, the CDR3 is TGTGCCAGCAGTGAAGCTCAGGGGGAAAAAGCAGATACGCAGTATTTT. This encodes CASSEAQGEKADTQYF. The V and J genes are TRBV6-1 and TRBJ2-3; 7 bases match TRBD1. Germline CDR1 is MNHNS and CDR2 is SASEGT. J was trimmed by 4 bases and V by 0 bases; bases with no gene match: 7. The length of the CDR3 is 16 residues.

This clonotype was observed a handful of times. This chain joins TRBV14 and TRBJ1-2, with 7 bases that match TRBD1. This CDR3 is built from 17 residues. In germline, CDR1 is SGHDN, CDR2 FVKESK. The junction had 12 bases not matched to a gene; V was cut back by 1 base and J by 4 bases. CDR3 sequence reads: CASSQGQGGRLGYGYTF. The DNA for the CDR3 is TGTGCCAGCAGCCAAGGACAGGGCGGAAGGCTTGGCTATGGCTACACCTTC.

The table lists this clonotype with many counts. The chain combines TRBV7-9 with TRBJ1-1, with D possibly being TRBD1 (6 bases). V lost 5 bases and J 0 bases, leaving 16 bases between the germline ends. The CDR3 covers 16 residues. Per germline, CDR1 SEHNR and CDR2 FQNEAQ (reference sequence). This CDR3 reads CASSARRTELNTEAFF. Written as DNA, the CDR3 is TGTGCCAGCAGCGCAAGGCGGACAGAACTGAACACTGAAGCTTTCTTT.

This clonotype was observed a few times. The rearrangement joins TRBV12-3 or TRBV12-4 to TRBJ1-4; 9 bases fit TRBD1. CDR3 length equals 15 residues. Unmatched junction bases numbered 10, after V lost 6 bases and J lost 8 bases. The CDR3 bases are TGTGCCAGCAGGCAGGACAGGGGTTTAAGCGAAAAACTGTTTTTT. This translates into CASRQDRGLSEKLFF.

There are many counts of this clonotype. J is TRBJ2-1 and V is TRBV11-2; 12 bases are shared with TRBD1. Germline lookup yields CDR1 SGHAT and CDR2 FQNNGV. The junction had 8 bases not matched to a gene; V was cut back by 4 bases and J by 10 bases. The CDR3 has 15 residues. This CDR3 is CASSSGTGGFWEQFF. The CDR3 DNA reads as TGTGCCAGCAGCTCCGGGACAGGGGGCTTTTGGGAGCAGTTCTTC.

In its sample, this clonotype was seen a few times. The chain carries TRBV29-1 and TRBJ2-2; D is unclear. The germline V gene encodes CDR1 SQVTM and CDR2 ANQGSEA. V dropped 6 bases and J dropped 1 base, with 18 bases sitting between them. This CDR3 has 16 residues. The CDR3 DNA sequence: TGCAGCGTGTCAACCACCGTTTACAAGAACACCGGGGAGCTGTTTTTT. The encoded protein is CSVSTTVYKNTGELFF.

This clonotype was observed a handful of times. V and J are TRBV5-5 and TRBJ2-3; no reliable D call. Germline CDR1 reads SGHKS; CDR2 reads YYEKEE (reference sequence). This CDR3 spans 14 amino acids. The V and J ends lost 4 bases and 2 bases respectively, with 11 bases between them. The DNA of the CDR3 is TGTGCCAGCAGCGTCCGGGTGCTCACAGATACGCAGTATTTT. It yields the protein CASSVRVLTDTQYF.

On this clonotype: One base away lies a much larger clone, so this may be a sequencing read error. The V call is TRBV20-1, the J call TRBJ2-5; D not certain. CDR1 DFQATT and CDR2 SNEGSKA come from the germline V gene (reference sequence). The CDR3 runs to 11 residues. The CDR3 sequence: CRARVAETQYF. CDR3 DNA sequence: TGCCGTGCTAGGGTGGCTGAGACCCAGTACTTC.